This TCR beta chain was identified in a study of control samples from healthy donors and cancer patients. This clone was picked up one time. CDR3 length equals 15 residues. V gave up 3 bases and J gave up 5 bases, with 14 bases separating them. The germline V gene encodes CDR1 SGHNT and CDR2 YYREEE (reference sequence). The data were produced by immunoSEQ multiplex PCR, yet TCRdb's version contains in-frame clones alone and is incomplete. The sample yields fewer than 200,000 clones, 85% to 95% seen once. This clonotype was obtained from a man under 40 in good health. The sample was blood. The chain recombines TRBV5-4 with TRBJ1-4; possible D gene TRBD1, 6 bases. The CDR3 coding sequence is TGTGCCAGCAGCTCGAGACAAGGGGGAAATGAAAAACTGTTTTTT. This encodes CASSSRQGGNEKLFF.